This T cell receptor (beta chain) is from a study of cytomegalovirus exposure and HLA in healthy donors. Study observations and caveats: Most TCR sequences were seen very rarely across donors, but some public TCRs occurred in many.

Generated by immunoSEQ multiplex PCR, the TCRdb table keeps only in-frame clones and is missing some. Of under 200,000 clones in the sample, roughly 90% are singletons; the top ten hold around 3.8%. The length of the CDR3 is 12 residues. The germline gives CDR1 SQVTM, CDR2 ANQGSEA. The V end lost 6 bases, the J end lost 4 bases, and 13 bases lay between the germline ends. A remark on this clone: No antigen is known for it.

This TCR was recovered from a man younger than 30 in good health and CMV-seropositive. The V and J genes are TRBV29-1 and TRBJ2-7; TRBD2 might be the D (5 bases). What was sequenced was PBMCs. The CDR3, as DNA: TGCAGCGTCCGGTCTAGCATATACGAGCAGTACTTC. Protein product: CSVRSSIYEQYF.